The following is a T cell receptor beta chain sequence with its context. Antigen unknown. This specimen belongs to a study of cytomegalovirus exposure and HLA in healthy donors. Study findings and constraints: Most TCR sequences showed up rarely, but some public TCRs showed up in many donors. The tendency of first-cohort TCR clusters to co-occur in the 130 or so validation repertoires was identified by a subsequent analysis.

Produced via immunoSEQ multiplex PCR; TCRdb's table is partial and in-frame only. This sample has under 200,000 clones, with approximately 87% found just once. The germline V and J ends were trimmed by 7 bases and 9 bases, with 10 bases remaining between them. CDR3 size: 11 residues. The germline gives CDR1 MRHNA, CDR2 SNTAGT. It was the roughly 110-subject validation cohort, separate from the approximately 700-subject first cohort, to which the donors belonged. The source of this sequence is a woman aged 25 to 39 in good health and CMV-seronegative. The J gene is TRBJ1-5, the V gene TRBV6-4; D unclear. The sample comprised PBMCs. CDR3 region: CASKCPRPQHF. CDR3 DNA sequence: TGTGCCAGCAAGTGTCCAAGGCCCCAGCATTTT.